The 12 T cell receptor beta chains in this list originate from one sample, sequenced in a study of beta chain features in type 1 diabetes (dated by TCRdb to 2016 to 2018). What the research found in general, with its limitations: A moderate but significant shortening of TCRB CDR3 length was observed in type 1 diabetes patients in all four CD4+ subsets.

Library prep was done by the immunoSEQ multiplex PCR assay. The High Capacity cDNA Reverse Transcription Kit was used to reverse transcribe all of the isolated RNA, meaning that expressed TCRB transcripts were what got sequenced. This immuneACCESS table, as held by TCRdb, lists in-frame sequences with V and J called but not all clones. Of the missing ones, under half trace to an unresolved V gene in checked studies; the others have no known cause. The sample contains about 160,000 clones, 7.5% to 9.5% of them found a single time. About 0.5% of the sample rests with the top ten. Their target antigens are unknown. The sequencing input was central memory CD4+ T cells from blood. These receptors originate from a young woman with type 1 diabetes.

The gene calls are TRBV11-3 and TRBJ2-7, with a tentative D call TRBD1 (5 bases). The V gene lost 1 base and the J gene lost 6 bases, with 13 bases spanning the gap. The length of the CDR3 is 14 residues. Germline CDR1 is SGHNT and CDR2 is YENEEA. CDR3 sequence reads: CASSLGSVRAEQYF. The CDR3 DNA follows: TGTGCCAGCAGCTTAGGATCGGTCAGGGCCGAGCAGTACTTC.

This clone was seen a few times. The V and J genes are TRBV7-7 and TRBJ1-4; 11 bases are shared with TRBD1. In germline, CDR1 is SSHAT, CDR2 FNYEAQ (reference sequence). The CDR3 length is 15 residues. Unmatched junction bases numbered 7, after V lost 5 bases and J lost 8 bases. In DNA form, the CDR3 reads TGTGCCAGCAGCAAAGGGGGACAGGGGGACGAAAAACTGTTTTTT. It encodes CASSKGGQGDEKLFF. The full variable domain, completed using reference TRBV7-7 and TRBJ1-4, is GAGVSQSPRYKVTKRGQDVTLRCDPISSHATLYWYQQALGQGPEFLTYFNYEAQPDKSGLPSDRFSAERPEGSISTLTIQRTEQRDSAMYRCASSKGGQGDEKLFFGSGTQLSVL.

This clone showed up just a few times. V is TRBV5-4 and J is TRBJ1-5, with 7 nucleotides matching TRBD1. The length of the CDR3 is 14 residues. Germline V gives CDR1 SGHNT, CDR2 YYREEE (reference sequence). The junction had 7 bases not matched to a gene; V was cut back by 4 bases and J by 6 bases. CDR3 sequence reads: CASSPGTAGQPQHF. CDR3 bases: TGTGCCAGCAGCCCCGGGACAGCGGGTCAGCCCCAGCATTTT. Together with reference TRBV5-4 and TRBJ1-5, the CDR3 gives the full variable domain: ETGVTQSPTHLIKTRGQQVTLRCSSQSGHNTVSWYQQALGQGPQFIFQYYREEENGRGNFPPRFSGLQFPNYSSELNVNALELDDSALYLCASSPGTAGQPQHFGDGTRLSIL.

The gene calls are TRBV4-3 and TRBJ2-5, with 11 positions matching TRBD2. CDR1 LGHNA and CDR2 YSLEER come from the germline V gene. This CDR3 has 16 residues. The J segment lost 2 bases and the V segment lost 3 bases, leaving 5 bases of the junction unmatched. This CDR3 reads CASSHTGTSGQETQYF. As DNA, the CDR3 is TGCGCCAGCAGCCATACCGGGACTAGCGGACAAGAGACCCAGTACTTC.

V and J are TRBV7-2 and TRBJ1-5, with TRBD1 matching 7 bases. With V trimmed by 1 base and J by 2 bases, 8 bases remained unmatched. Germline values: CDR1 SGHTA, CDR2 FQGNSA. The CDR3 covers 17 residues. CDR3 sequence: CASSLVSTGARNQPQHF. CDR3 in DNA: TGTGCCAGCAGCTTAGTGTCCACAGGGGCTCGCAATCAGCCCCAGCATTTT.

J is TRBJ1-3 and V is TRBV7-2, with D hard to call. The germline CDR1 and CDR2 sequences are SGHTA and FQGNSA. The CDR3 sequence is 16 residues long. V was cut by 2 bases and J by 0 bases, with 11 bases left in between. CDR3 bases: TGTGCCAGCAGCTTAACCGTCACTAACTCTGGAAACACCATATATTTT. The encoded protein is CASSLTVTNSGNTIYF.

This clone was seen only once. This CDR3 reads CASSPLTSGSNEQFF. The CDR3 DNA reads as TGTGCCAGCAGCCCCCTAACTAGCGGGAGTAACGAGCAGTTCTTC. The gene calls are TRBV9 and TRBJ2-1; 11 nucleotides align to TRBD2. Trimming took 4 bases from V and 10 from J; bases not matched to a gene: 10. Germline assignment: CDR1 SGDLS and CDR2 YYNGEE. The CDR3 is made up of 15 amino acids.

The chain recombines TRBV19 with TRBJ2-7; 8 nucleotides line up with TRBD1. Germline V gene data show CDR1 as LNHDA and CDR2 as SQIVND (reference sequence). The V gene end was trimmed by 5 bases and the J gene end by 1 base; junction bases not matched to a gene: 7. The CDR3 is 15 residues long. The CDR3 region is CASSAPGTGSYEQYF. The CDR3 DNA sequence: TGTGCCAGTAGTGCGCCCGGGACAGGTTCCTACGAGCAGTACTTC.

This sequence joins TRBV5-6 and TRBJ1-5; 7 bases align to TRBD1. Germline assignment: CDR1 SGHDT and CDR2 YYEEEE. Trimming took 2 bases from V and 3 from J; bases not matched to a gene: 5. The CDR3 has 15 amino acids. The CDR3 DNA is TGTGCCAGCAGCTTCGGGGACAGATACAATCAGCCCCAGCATTTT. Amino acids: CASSFGDRYNQPQHF.

The rearrangement uses TRBV4-3 and TRBJ2-2; TRBD2 matches at 11 bases. Trimming cost V 4 bases and J 6 bases; bases outside gene matches: 4. The CDR3 length is 15 residues. The germline V gene has CDR1 LGHNA and CDR2 YSLEER. The CDR3 sequence: CASSRISGGAGELFF. DNA for the CDR3: TGCGCCAGCAGCCGGATTAGCGGGGGGGCCGGGGAGCTGTTTTTT.

The J gene is TRBJ2-3, the V gene TRBV4-3; 9 nucleotides match TRBD2. This CDR3 spans 15 amino acids. Trimming at V came to 4 bases and at J to 2 bases, leaving 4 bases not matched to a gene. Per germline, CDR1 LGHNA and CDR2 YSLEER. This CDR3 reads CASSRLADNTDTQYF. Written as DNA, the CDR3 is TGCGCCAGCAGCCGACTAGCGGACAACACAGATACGCAGTATTTT.

This clone was seen only a few times. This chain connects TRBV9 to TRBJ2-5; 7 nucleotides line up with TRBD2. The CDR3 is 15 residues long. Losses at the gene ends were 2 bases for V and 4 bases for J; bases not matched to a gene: 8. Per the germline V gene, CDR1 is SGDLS and CDR2 is YYNGEE. CDR3 bases: TGTGCCAGCAGCGTCCGGGACTACTACCTAGAGACCCAGTACTTC. Amino acids: CASSVRDYYLETQYF. Full variable domain (outside the CDR3, taken from reference TRBV9 and TRBJ2-5): DSGVTQTPKHLITATGQRVTLRCSPRSGDLSVYWYQQSLDQGLQFLIQYYNGEERAKGNILERFSAQQFPDLHSELNLSSLELGDSALYFCASSVRDYYLETQYFGPGTRLLVL.